This paragraph reports one T cell receptor beta chain. Its cognate antigen is unknown. The CDR3 sequence is 15 residues long. From germline, CDR1 is KGHSH and CDR2 LQKENI. The V end lost 4 bases, the J end lost 0 bases, and 13 bases lay between the germline ends. This record belongs to a study of long-term antiretroviral therapy in people with HIV. Survey-level immunoSEQ v3.0 assays were run. Here immunoSEQ multiplex PCR was the method, and the copy in TCRdb shows in-frame clones only, minus some. Of roughly 29,000 clones listed, roughly 78% are singletons. Without exception, participants with HIV were treated in the United States. Findings and caveats of the study: Blood dating 2004 to 2017 may reflect older ART regimens. Pre-ART expanded TRB clones stayed dominant throughout, though often decreasing after ART.

The material was unsorted PBMCs, obtained 0.3 years after starting antiretroviral therapy. This receptor was obtained from a man aged 35 to 55 with HIV. The rearrangement uses TRBV18 and TRBJ2-7, with D perhaps TRBD1 (6 bases). CDR3 region: CASSRPGTFSYEQYF. For the CDR3, the DNA is TGTGCCAGCTCACGACCCGGGACATTCTCCTACGAGCAGTACTTC.